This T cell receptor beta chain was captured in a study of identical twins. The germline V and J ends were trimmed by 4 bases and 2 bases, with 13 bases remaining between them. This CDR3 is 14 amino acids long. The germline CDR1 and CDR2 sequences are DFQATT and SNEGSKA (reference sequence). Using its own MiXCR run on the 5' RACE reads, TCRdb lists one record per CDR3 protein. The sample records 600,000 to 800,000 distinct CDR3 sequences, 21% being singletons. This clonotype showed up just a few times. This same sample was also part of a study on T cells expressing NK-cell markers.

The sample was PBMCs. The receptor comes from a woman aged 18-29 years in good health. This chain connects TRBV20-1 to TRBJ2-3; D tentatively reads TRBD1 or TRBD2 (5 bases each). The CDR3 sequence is CSATRGPPTDTQYF. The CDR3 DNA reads TGCAGTGCTACCCGGGGACCTCCCACAGATACGCAGTATTTT.